This T cell receptor beta chain comes out of a study of cytomegalovirus exposure and HLA in healthy donors. Study-wide findings and caveats: Rarity marked most TCR sequences, yet some public TCRs occurred in many donors.

The PCR was carried out with 60 Vbeta primers and 13 Jbeta primers. Libraries were prepared by immunoSEQ multiplex PCR; TCRdb keeps only in-frame clonotypes and omits some of them. Among about 230,000 clones, around 80% were seen once, and the ten largest hold approximately 0.47%. This clone showed up just once. The antigen is not known. This CDR3 has 14 amino acids. Germline V gene lookup returns CDR1 SGDLS and CDR2 YYNGEE. Trimming cost V 4 bases and J 6 bases, with 16 bases left between them. V usage is TRBV9 and J usage is TRBJ1-2, with a tentative D call TRBD1 (6 bases). Sample: PBMCs. The clonotype originates from a boy younger than 18 in good health and CMV-seronegative. The CDR3 sequence: CASSPNRAWDGYTF. CDR3 coding DNA: TGTGCCAGCAGCCCGAACAGGGCATGGGATGGCTACACCTTC.